The 19 T cell receptor beta chains below come from one sample, sequenced in a study of identical twins. TCRdb ran MiXCR on the 5' RACE reads and lists one entry per CDR3 protein. The repertoire holds roughly 770,000 distinct CDR3 sequences, with 18% as singletons. These records were also assigned to another study, of T cells expressing NK-cell markers.

Material for sequencing was PBMCs. The receptors derive from a young woman in good health.

This clonotype was counted many times. CDR3 in amino acids: CASSYRTGEGVEAFF. CDR3 in DNA: TGTGCCAGCAGTTATCGGACAGGGGAAGGGGTTGAAGCTTTCTTT. V usage is TRBV12-3 or TRBV12-4 and J usage is TRBJ1-1; 9 bases line up with TRBD1. Trimming took 4 bases from V and 7 from J; bases not matched to a gene: 10. This CDR3 is 15 amino acids long.

The CDR3 DNA reads TGCGCCAGCAGCTTCTCCCGGGACAGGGCCTCCTACGAGCAGTACTTC. Translating it yields CASSFSRDRASYEQYF. The chain links TRBV5-1 to TRBJ2-7; 9 bases are a match to TRBD1. CDR1 and CDR2 (germline): SGHRS, YFSETQ. There are 16 residues in the CDR3. The ends lost 2 bases at V and 0 bases at J; junction bases unmatched: 6. Filled out from reference TRBV5-1 and TRBJ2-7, the complete variable domain reads KAGVTQTPRYLIKTRGQQVTLSCSPISGHRSVSWYQQTPGQGLQFLFEYFSETQRNKGNFPGRFSGRQFSNSRSEMNVSTLELGDSALYLCASSFSRDRASYEQYFGPGTRLTVT.

The chain carries TRBV7-2 and TRBJ1-1, with 8 bases lining up with TRBD1. After removal of 4 bases from V and 5 bases from J, the junction contained 6 bases not matched to a gene. The CDR3 totals 14 residues. Germline CDR1 reads SGHTA; CDR2 reads FQGNSA. The CDR3 spells CASSSTGGRTEAFF. CDR3 DNA sequence: TGTGCCAGCAGCTCAACAGGGGGAAGAACTGAAGCTTTCTTT.

The chain is built from TRBV20-1 and TRBJ2-3; maybe TRBD2 (7 bases). This CDR3 is 16 amino acids long. Germline V gene data show CDR1 as DFQATT and CDR2 as SNEGSKA (reference sequence). V gave up 0 bases and J gave up 6 bases, with 19 bases separating them. This CDR3 is CSAREGGAGKRDTQYF. CDR3 nucleotide sequence: TGCAGTGCTAGAGAAGGGGGGGCGGGAAAACGGGATACGCAGTATTTT.

This chain connects TRBV7-2 to TRBJ2-4; D remains unclear. The ends were cut back, 5 bases at V and 8 bases at J, with 13 bases in the middle. Germline V gene sequence: CDR1 SGHTA, CDR2 FQGNSA. This CDR3 contains 13 residues. The CDR3 bases are TGTGCCAGCAGCCTGGGTAGGTGGGACATTCAGTACTTC. Translating it yields CASSLGRWDIQYF.

The rearrangement uses TRBV10-3 and TRBJ2-1; 11 bases are shared with TRBD2. With V trimmed by 4 bases and J by 9 bases, 5 bases remained unmatched. This CDR3 spans 14 amino acids. Germline V CDR1 and CDR2: ENHRY, SYGVKD. CDR3 protein: CAISVGTSGPEQFF. The DNA of the CDR3 is TGTGCCATCAGTGTGGGGACTAGCGGTCCTGAGCAGTTCTTC.

This clonotype was observed a few times. The chain links TRBV12-3 or TRBV12-4 to TRBJ1-1; TRBD1 matches 8 bases. This CDR3 contains 14 residues. V shed 7 bases and J 3 bases; nucleotides not matched to a gene: 7. The chain's CDR3 is CASTRTGLDTEAFF. DNA of the CDR3: TGTGCCAGCACCAGGACAGGGTTAGACACTGAAGCTTTCTTT.

This sequence joins TRBV7-2 and TRBJ2-1; TRBD2 aligns across 10 bases. CDR3 size: 16 residues. The V segment lost 5 bases and the J segment 4 bases; nucleotides outside the gene matches: 8. Germline values: CDR1 SGHTA, CDR2 FQGNSA. As DNA, the CDR3 is TGTGCCAGCAGCACCATTAGCGGGAGGTATTACAATGAGCAGTTCTTC. The encoded protein is CASSTISGRYYNEQFF.

V usage is TRBV20-1 and J usage is TRBJ2-3; D is perhaps TRBD2 (7 bases). This CDR3 is 15 amino acids long. The V end lost 0 bases, the J end lost 4 bases, and 14 bases lay between the germline ends. Per germline, CDR1 DFQATT and CDR2 SNEGSKA (reference sequence). The CDR3 DNA is TGCAGTGCTAGAGATCGTAGGGGGGGCGCAGATACGCAGTATTTT. Translated: CSARDRRGGADTQYF.

This clonotype appeared a few times. This chain uses TRBV10-3 with TRBJ1-2; a weak D match, TRBD1 (6 bases). In germline, CDR1 is ENHRY, CDR2 SYGVKD. The V and J ends lost 3 bases and 8 bases respectively, with 22 bases between them. The CDR3 spans 16 residues. The CDR3 sequence is CAISDQGSNLVIGYTF. The CDR3, as DNA: TGTGCCATCAGTGATCAGGGGTCGAACCTCGTGATCGGCTACACCTTC.

This clonotype was observed a handful of times. The chain uses TRBV7-9 and TRBJ2-5; D could derive from TRBD1 or TRBD2 (5 bases each). The CDR3 totals 16 residues. V was cut by 1 base and J by 2 bases, with 14 bases left in between. Germline V lookup: CDR1 SEHNR, CDR2 FQNEAQ (reference sequence). DNA of the CDR3: TGTGCCAGCAGCTTAGATGGGGGTCTGGTTCAAGAGACCCAGTACTTC. Its translation is CASSLDGGLVQETQYF.

The chain uses TRBV29-1 and TRBJ1-1; D remains ambiguous. V was pared by 5 bases and J by 5 bases, with 12 bases between. CDR3 length equals 12 residues. From germline, CDR1 is SQVTM and CDR2 ANQGSEA. Written as DNA, the CDR3 is TGCAGCGTTTATTATGAAGTTACTGAAGCTTTCTTT. Residues: CSVYYEVTEAFF.

The sample holds a few counts of this clonotype. This chain links TRBV6-1 with TRBJ2-7; TRBD2 matches 8 bases. There are 13 residues in the CDR3. Germline V gene data show CDR1 as MNHNS and CDR2 as SASEGT. Germline trimming cut 6 bases from V and 5 bases from J; bases unmatched to any gene: 6. The CDR3 sequence is CASSPGGFDEQYF. CDR3 DNA: TGTGCCAGCAGCCCGGGGGGGTTCGACGAGCAGTACTTC.

This clonotype appeared a few times. V usage is TRBV3-1 and J usage is TRBJ1-2; D remains unclear. The germline V gene encodes CDR1 LGHDT and CDR2 YNNKEL (reference sequence). The germline V and J ends were trimmed by 1 base and 8 bases, with 11 bases remaining between them. The CDR3 contains 13 residues. The CDR3 DNA follows: TGTGCCAGCAGCCAAGCGGGGAAATTCGGCTACACCTTC. It translates to CASSQAGKFGYTF.

The J gene is TRBJ1-2, the V gene TRBV5-8; D is ambiguous. CDR3 length: 12 amino acids. Trimming shortened V by 4 bases and J by 4 bases, and 8 bases separated the two germline ends. Per germline, CDR1 SGHTS and CDR2 YDEGEE. CDR3 nucleotide sequence: TGTGCCAGCAGCACGTCAGTCTATGGCTACACCTTC. Translating it yields CASSTSVYGYTF.

This clonotype turned up a few times. The rearrangement uses TRBV10-2 and TRBJ2-2, with D perhaps TRBD1 (5 bases). V lost 3 bases and J 7 bases, leaving 15 bases between the germline ends. The CDR3 runs 15 residues. Per germline, CDR1 WSHSY and CDR2 SAAADI. CDR3 region: CASSDEWRQGGELFF. Here the CDR3 DNA reads TGCGCCAGCAGTGATGAGTGGCGGCAGGGCGGGGAGCTGTTTTTT.

The V gene is TRBV2, the J gene TRBJ2-7; weak D call: TRBD1 (6 bases). Germline CDR1 reads SNHLY; CDR2 reads FYNNEI. Trimming left V 7 bases short and J 4 bases short, with 11 bases between. The CDR3 spans 12 residues. Written as DNA, the CDR3 is TGTGCCAGCATAACAGGGTTTTACGAGCAGTACTTC. Its translation is CASITGFYEQYF.

This clonotype was counted only a few times. The V gene is TRBV14, the J gene TRBJ1-4; maybe TRBD1 (6 bases). This CDR3 comprises 16 residues. Germline V gene lookup returns CDR1 SGHDN and CDR2 FVKESK. V was cut by 0 bases and J by 0 bases, with 8 bases left in between. CDR3 sequence: CASSQDRGATNEKLFF. The DNA for the CDR3 is TGTGCCAGCAGCCAAGATAGGGGGGCAACTAATGAAAAACTGTTTTTT.

The table lists this clonotype with a few counts. V and J are TRBV10-3 and TRBJ2-2; 8 nucleotides align to TRBD1. The CDR3 has 14 residues. The germline CDR1 and CDR2 sequences are ENHRY and SYGVKD. V was clipped by 7 bases and J by 5 bases; unmatched bases: 6. Here the CDR3 DNA reads TGTGCCATCACCTACGACAGGGGAACCGGGGAGCTGTTTTTT. Translating it yields CAITYDRGTGELFF.